Shown below are 19 T cell receptor beta chains from a single sample sequenced in a study of shared clonotypes between healthy human individuals. Naive CD8 cells lacked CD45RO and underwent positive selection for CCR7, leaving out terminally differentiated effector memory CD45RA+ cells. Sequencing was performed with immunoSEQ multiplex PCR; in TCRdb, only in-frame clones are kept and a portion is missing. The repertoire holds around 560,000 clones, with 85% to 95% as singletons. The sample was naive CD8+ T cells sorted from blood. These receptors were collected from a woman aged 25 to 45 in good health.

The chain carries TRBV13 and TRBJ2-7; D assignment may be TRBD1 or TRBD2 (6 bases each). The CDR3 covers 13 residues. V was shortened by 5 bases and J by 2 bases, with 10 bases between the two germline ends. Germline V gene lookup returns CDR1 PRHDT and CDR2 FYEKMQ (reference sequence). CDR3 region: CASSGRDTYEQYF. The CDR3 DNA reads TGTGCCAGCAGCGGGCGGGACACCTACGAGCAGTACTTC.

The chain has TRBV28 and TRBJ2-2, with 7 bases that match TRBD2. V gave up 4 bases and J gave up 7 bases; unmatched junction bases: 0. This CDR3 is 12 amino acids long. Germline CDR1 is MDHEN and CDR2 is SYDVKM. The CDR3 loop is CASSWEGGELFF. For the CDR3, the DNA is TGTGCCAGCAGTTGGGAGGGCGGGGAGCTGTTTTTT.

The genes are TRBV5-1 and TRBJ2-1; no clear D gene. CDR3 length: 12 residues. Germline V gives CDR1 SGHRS, CDR2 YFSETQ. Trimming pared 0 bases from V and 6 bases from J, leaving 4 bases between. The chain's CDR3 is CASSLAFNEQFF. In DNA form, the CDR3 reads TGCGCCAGCAGCTTGGCCTTCAATGAGCAGTTCTTC.

This rearrangement joins TRBV6-1 to TRBJ2-7, with 7 bases lining up with TRBD2. The CDR3 contains 15 residues. The V and J ends lost 3 bases and 3 bases, in that order; junction bases with no gene match: 8. Germline values: CDR1 MNHNS, CDR2 SASEGT. CDR3 in amino acids: CASSEAGDPIYEQYF. CDR3 sequence (DNA): TGTGCCAGCAGTGAGGCGGGGGACCCCATCTACGAGCAGTACTTC.

V gene TRBV28 combines with J gene TRBJ1-4; TRBD1 aligns across 9 bases. The trim removed 4 bases at V and 6 bases at J, leaving 6 bases unmatched. The CDR3 loop spans 15 amino acids. Germline CDR1 MDHEN, CDR2 SYDVKM. The CDR3 loop is CASSWEQGADEKLFF. Here the CDR3 DNA reads TGTGCCAGCAGTTGGGAACAGGGGGCGGATGAAAAACTGTTTTTT.

The chain joins TRBV9 to TRBJ2-7, with D perhaps matching TRBD2 (5 bases). Germline V gene sequence: CDR1 SGDLS, CDR2 YYNGEE. The CDR3 totals 16 residues. Deletions cut 0 bases from V and 6 bases from J, with 19 bases between. The CDR3 DNA sequence: TGTGCCAGCAGCGTAGAGGCACAGCCCGTACGGGGCGAGCAGTACTTC. This sequence encodes CASSVEAQPVRGEQYF.

The V and J genes are TRBV5-1 and TRBJ2-7, with TRBD2 identical over 10 bases. Germline V gene data show CDR1 as SGHRS and CDR2 as YFSETQ. CDR3 length: 16 amino acids. Trimming removed 3 bases from V and 2 bases from J; junction bases left unmatched: 8. The CDR3 nucleotides read TGCGCCAGCAGCTCCTCTAGCGGGAGACAGGCCTACGAGCAGTACTTC. Translation: CASSSSSGRQAYEQYF.

A remark on this clone: Distinct nucleotide sequences in the sample also encode this CDR3. The J gene is TRBJ2-7, the V gene TRBV27; 10 nucleotides align to TRBD2. CDR3 size: 14 residues. The germline V gene encodes CDR1 MNHEY and CDR2 SMNVEV (reference sequence). Trimming cost V 5 bases and J 3 bases; bases outside gene matches: 4. The CDR3 region has the DNA TGTGCCAGCAGTCCAGGACTAGCGGTCTACGAGCAGTACTTC. Encoded protein: CASSPGLAVYEQYF.

The chain links TRBV7-8 to TRBJ1-5; no clear D. This CDR3 is 15 amino acids long. Trimming left V 1 base short and J 6 bases short, with 13 bases between. Germline CDR1 is SGHVS and CDR2 is FQNEAQ. CDR3 amino acids: CASSLGGGPVQPQHF. The CDR3 DNA reads as TGTGCCAGCAGCTTAGGAGGCGGTCCCGTTCAGCCCCAGCATTTT.

This rearrangement joins TRBV2 to TRBJ2-3; no clear D. The CDR3 consists of 10 residues. The V end was cut by 7 bases, the J end by 4 bases, with 3 bases between. Germline V gene lookup returns CDR1 SNHLY and CDR2 FYNNEI. In nucleotides, the CDR3 is TGTGCCAGCAACGCAGATACGCAGTATTTT. Translated, it gives CASNADTQYF.

This sequence joins TRBV7-8 and TRBJ2-1, with D possibly matching TRBD2 (5 bases). Germline-derived CDR1 and CDR2 are SGHVS and FQNEAQ. The CDR3 length is 15 residues. The V end lost 1 base, the J end lost 4 bases, and 11 bases lay between the germline ends. In DNA, the CDR3 is TGTGCCAGCAGCTTAGTGGGAGTTGGATACAATGAGCAGTTCTTC. It encodes CASSLVGVGYNEQFF.

This clone was detected only once. The chain is built from TRBV20-1 and TRBJ2-5; D is undetermined. The assigned J gene may be wrong: the sequence end matches TRBJ2-7 better. CDR1 is DFQATT, CDR2 SNEGSKA, per germline (reference sequence). The length of the CDR3 is 11 residues. Written as DNA, the CDR3 is TGCAGTGCTGTAGTAAGTTACGAGCAGTACTTC. It encodes CSAVVSYEQYF.

The J gene is TRBJ1-1, the V gene TRBV27, with 8 positions matching TRBD1. V lost 5 bases, J lost 12 bases, and 11 bases stayed unmatched. This CDR3 has 13 residues. The germline CDR1 and CDR2 sequences are MNHEY and SMNVEV (reference sequence). The CDR3 here is CASSIDRGTVTFF. The CDR3 DNA sequence: TGTGCCAGCAGTATTGACAGGGGTACGGTAACTTTCTTT.

CDR3 region: CASSLINTEAFF. In DNA form, the CDR3 reads TGTGCCAGCAGTTTAATTAACACTGAAGCTTTCTTT. V is TRBV28 and J is TRBJ1-1; D is undetermined. The CDR3 spans 12 residues. Looked up from germline, CDR1 is MDHEN and CDR2 is SYDVKM. V lost 2 bases and J 2 bases, leaving 3 bases between the germline ends.

The J gene is TRBJ2-5, the V gene TRBV7-8; weak D call: TRBD2 (7 bases). Trimming removed 3 bases from V and 3 bases from J, with 17 bases in between. CDR1 is SGHVS and CDR2 is FQNEAQ in the germline V gene. The CDR3 sequence is 16 residues long. The CDR3 DNA reads as TGTGCCAGCAGCTTTGTGGGGGGGCCACAAGAAGAGACCCAGTACTTC. This gives the protein CASSFVGGPQEETQYF.

The V gene is TRBV18, the J gene TRBJ2-5, with D uncertain. The CDR3 loop spans 12 amino acids. Germline values: CDR1 KGHSH, CDR2 LQKENI. The ends were cut back, 0 bases at V and 5 bases at J, with 4 bases in the middle. The CDR3 protein is CASSPPLETQYF. DNA of the CDR3: TGTGCCAGCTCACCACCGCTTGAGACCCAGTACTTC.

The chain joins TRBV28 to TRBJ2-5, with D possibly being TRBD2 (6 bases). Looked up from germline, CDR1 is MDHEN and CDR2 is SYDVKM. This CDR3 is built from 20 residues. V lost 0 bases, J lost 2 bases, and 25 bases lay in between. The CDR3 region has the DNA TGTGCCAGCAGTTTATGGTCCCCATGGCTGGGGGGAAAAGATCAAGAGACCCAGTACTTC. Translating it yields CASSLWSPWLGGKDQETQYF.

The rearrangement uses TRBV28 and TRBJ1-2; TRBD1 might be the D (5 bases). Germline V gives CDR1 MDHEN, CDR2 SYDVKM. The ends were cut back, 3 bases at V and 4 bases at J, with 12 bases in the middle. The CDR3 is 14 residues long. The CDR3 bases are TGTGCCAGCAGTTTTGGGGGGTCCAGCTATGGCTACACCTTC. Protein sequence: CASSFGGSSYGYTF.

The V and J genes are TRBV28 and TRBJ2-7; no definite D call. The CDR3 totals 13 residues. V dropped 6 bases and J dropped 3 bases, with 12 bases sitting between them. Germline values: CDR1 MDHEN, CDR2 SYDVKM. The CDR3 nucleotides read TGTGCCAGCAGCCTCGAACCCTACTACGAGCAGTACTTC. Its protein is CASSLEPYYEQYF.